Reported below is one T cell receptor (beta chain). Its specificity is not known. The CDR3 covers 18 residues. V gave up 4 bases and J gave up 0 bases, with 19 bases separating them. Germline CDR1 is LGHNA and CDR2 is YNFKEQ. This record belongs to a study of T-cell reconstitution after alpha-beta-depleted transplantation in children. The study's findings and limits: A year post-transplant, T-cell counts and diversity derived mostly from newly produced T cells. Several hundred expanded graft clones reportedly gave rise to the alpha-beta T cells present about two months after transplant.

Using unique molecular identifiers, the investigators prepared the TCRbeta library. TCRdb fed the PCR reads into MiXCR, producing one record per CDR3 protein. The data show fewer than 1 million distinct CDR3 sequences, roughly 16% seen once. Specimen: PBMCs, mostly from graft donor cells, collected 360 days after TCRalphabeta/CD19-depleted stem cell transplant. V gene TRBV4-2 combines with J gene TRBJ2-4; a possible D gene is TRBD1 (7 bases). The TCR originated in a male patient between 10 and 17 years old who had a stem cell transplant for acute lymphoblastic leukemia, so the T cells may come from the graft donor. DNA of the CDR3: TGTGCCAGCAGCCCACCTACAGGGGAGGTTATAGCCAAAAACATTCAGTACTTC. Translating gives CASSPPTGEVIAKNIQYF.